This T cell receptor beta chain comes out of a study of shared clonotypes between healthy human individuals. V shed 6 bases, J shed 1 base, and the junction held 6 bases outside the gene matches. This CDR3 has 15 amino acids. Germline assignment: CDR1 SGHTA and CDR2 FQGTGA. Overall study findings and caveats: An effect of sequencing depth on clonotype sharing among donors was expected. Represented diversity (both genetic and exposure-history) was limited by the small number of donors.

Study processing details: ImmunoSEQ only sent back junction sequences with no quality scores, so filtering was done differently. Sequencing was performed with immunoSEQ multiplex PCR; in TCRdb, only in-frame clones are kept and a portion is missing. From that table come the V and J calls and clone size; the DNA was used to work out D and trimming. The sample holds about 530,000 clones, 75% to 80% seen once. With regard to this clone: Its antigen is as yet unknown.

V gene TRBV7-3 combines with J gene TRBJ1-1; 9 bases are a match to TRBD1. This TCR was sampled from a woman aged 40 to 55 in good health. Some clones in this sample may be carry-over from other donors' samples. Sequencing input: PBMCs. CDR3 sequence: CASSLTGGTNTEAFF. CDR3 nucleotides: TGTGCCAGCAGTTTGACAGGGGGGACGAACACTGAAGCTTTCTTT.